This is a list of T cell receptor beta chains from one sample in a study of blood T cell repertoires in COVID-19. Method: immunoSEQ multiplex PCR; TCRdb's copy keeps in-frame clones and lacks some. The top ten clones hold roughly 10% of a sample with over 200,000 clones, about 90% of them seen once. Sequenced material: PBMCs or T cells enriched from blood (not recorded which). These receptors all stem from a man aged 25-40 years who had recovered from COVID-19. CDR3s include the opening cysteine and the closing phenylalanine or tryptophan.

TRBV19	TRBJ1-3	CASSTRTGRSGNTIYF
TRBV7-2	TRBJ2-1	CASSLSGTFYNEQFF
TRBV3-1/TRBV3-2	TRBJ2-3	CASSQLAGGKGADTQYF
TRBV19	TRBJ2-7	CASSPGTATQYF
TRBV7-6	TRBJ2-1	CASSKSSGVFSYNEQFF
TRBV5-4	TRBJ2-1	CASSHRTGTEEQFF
TRBV7-2	TRBJ2-1	CASSFSSSGEQFF
TRBV2	TRBJ1-2	CASSHDSNYGYTF
TRBV7-8	TRBJ2-7	CASSFLGADYEQYF
TRBV11-3	TRBJ1-1	CASSLGRMNTEAFF
TRBV10-2	TRBJ2-2	CASLTSGTGELFF
TRBV4-3	TRBJ1-6	CASSQEQGDSPLHF
TRBV7-8	TRBJ2-7	CASSSSGTGDGQYF
TRBV18	TRBJ1-1	CASSLKNTEAFF
TRBV6-2/TRBV6-3	TRBJ1-5	CASSPNTGQPQHF
TRBV28	TRBJ2-1	CASSLAGLAPHNEQFF
TRBV7-9	TRBJ2-2	CASSLIRRREGRSGELFF
TRBV12-3/TRBV12-4	TRBJ1-5	CAVGGAGGPQHF
TRBV7-6	TRBJ2-3	CASSPWTGTQYF
TRBV6-5	TRBJ2-7	CASRRTGGPYEQYF
TRBV4-2	TRBJ2-5	CASSQDHGEETQYF
TRBV6-5	TRBJ1-2	CASRTMWAYGYTF
TRBV27	TRBJ2-3	CASSWDTITDTQYF
TRBV7-9	TRBJ1-2	CASSLHRQDPANYGYTF
TRBV10-3	TRBJ1-3	CAIRVEQLSGNTIYF
TRBV20-1	TRBJ1-1	CRGQGGTEAFF
TRBV7-2	TRBJ2-3	CASSLGFPGGGGDTQYF
TRBV3-1/TRBV3-2	TRBJ1-1	CASSQDCPVGGKTTEAFF
TRBV5-1	TRBJ1-3	CASSSTTGSGNTIYF
TRBV27	TRBJ2-4	CASTQTSGSKNIQYF
TRBV7-2	TRBJ2-5	CASSYGTRQETQYF
TRBV28	TRBJ2-1	CASSLGGTDYNEQFF
TRBV6-5	TRBJ1-1	CASSFRDRKEAFF
TRBV7-9	TRBJ2-1	CASSNPPTGVYNEQFF
TRBV3-1/TRBV3-2	TRBJ2-1	CASSQDSSYNEQFF
TRBV21-1	TRBJ2-7	CASSKGELAGVYEQYF
TRBV12-5	TRBJ1-4	CASGLFRNNEKLFF
TRBV7-2	TRBJ2-7	CASSLVTSGGNKQYF
TRBV7-9	TRBJ2-7	CASLAGAAYEQYF
TRBV27	TRBJ1-4	CASSPGTGYEKLFF